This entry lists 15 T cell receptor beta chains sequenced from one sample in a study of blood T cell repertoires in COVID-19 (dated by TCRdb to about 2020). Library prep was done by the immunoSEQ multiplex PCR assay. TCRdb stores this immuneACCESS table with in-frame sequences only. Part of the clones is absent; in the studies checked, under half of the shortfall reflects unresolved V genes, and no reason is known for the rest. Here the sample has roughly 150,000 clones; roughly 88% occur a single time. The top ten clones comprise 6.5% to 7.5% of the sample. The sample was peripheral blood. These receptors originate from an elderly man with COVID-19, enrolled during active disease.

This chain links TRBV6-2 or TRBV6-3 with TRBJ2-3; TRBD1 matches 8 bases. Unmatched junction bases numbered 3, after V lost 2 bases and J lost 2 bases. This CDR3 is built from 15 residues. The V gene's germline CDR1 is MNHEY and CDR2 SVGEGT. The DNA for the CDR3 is TGTGCCAGCAGTTACCAGGGACAGGTCACAGATACGCAGTATTTT. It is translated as CASSYQGQVTDTQYF.

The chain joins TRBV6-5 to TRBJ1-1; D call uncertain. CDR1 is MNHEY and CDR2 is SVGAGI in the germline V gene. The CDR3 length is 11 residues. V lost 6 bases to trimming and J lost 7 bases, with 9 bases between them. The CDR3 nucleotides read TGTGCCAGCAGCCGCGCGGGTGAAGCTTTCTTT. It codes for CASSRAGEAFF.

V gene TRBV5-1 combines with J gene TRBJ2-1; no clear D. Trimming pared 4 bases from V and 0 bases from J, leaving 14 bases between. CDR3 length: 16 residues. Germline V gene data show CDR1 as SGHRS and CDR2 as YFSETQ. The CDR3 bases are TGCGCCAGCAGCGCCACCGGGTTCCGCTCCTACAATGAGCAGTTCTTC. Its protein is CASSATGFRSYNEQFF.

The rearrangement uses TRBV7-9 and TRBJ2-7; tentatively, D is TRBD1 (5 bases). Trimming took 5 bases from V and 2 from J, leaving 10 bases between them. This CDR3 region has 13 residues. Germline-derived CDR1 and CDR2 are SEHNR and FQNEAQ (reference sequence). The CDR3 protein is CASSPDSPYEQYF. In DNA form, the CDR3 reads TGTGCCAGCAGCCCAGACAGCCCCTACGAGCAGTACTTC.

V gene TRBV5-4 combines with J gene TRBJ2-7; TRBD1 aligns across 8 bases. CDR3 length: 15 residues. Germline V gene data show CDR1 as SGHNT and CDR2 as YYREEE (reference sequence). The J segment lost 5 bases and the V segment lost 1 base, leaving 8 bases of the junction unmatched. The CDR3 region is CASSLTSGGFNEQYF. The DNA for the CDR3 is TGTGCCAGCAGCTTGACGTCAGGGGGCTTTAACGAGCAGTACTTC.

The CDR3 protein is CASSSEQRDRVSSPLHF. The CDR3 region has the DNA TGTGCCAGCAGCTCGGAGCAACGGGACAGGGTCTCTTCACCCCTCCACTTT. The chain couples TRBV11-2 to TRBJ1-6; 9 positions match TRBD1. Germline V gene sequence: CDR1 SGHAT, CDR2 FQNNGV. This CDR3 comprises 17 residues. V gave up 4 bases and J gave up 9 bases; unmatched junction bases: 13.

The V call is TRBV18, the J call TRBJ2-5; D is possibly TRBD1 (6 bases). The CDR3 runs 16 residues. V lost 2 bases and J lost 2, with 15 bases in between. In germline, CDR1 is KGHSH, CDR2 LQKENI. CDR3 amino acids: CASSPGTGQKQETQYF. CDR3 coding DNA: TGTGCCAGCTCACCAGGGACCGGACAGAAACAAGAGACCCAGTACTTC.

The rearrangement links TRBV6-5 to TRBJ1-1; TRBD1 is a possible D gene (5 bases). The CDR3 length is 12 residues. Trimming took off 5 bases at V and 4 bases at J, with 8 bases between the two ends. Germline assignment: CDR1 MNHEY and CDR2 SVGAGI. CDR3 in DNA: TGTGCCAGCAGTAGGGGTTCCACTGAAGCTTTCTTT. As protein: CASSRGSTEAFF.

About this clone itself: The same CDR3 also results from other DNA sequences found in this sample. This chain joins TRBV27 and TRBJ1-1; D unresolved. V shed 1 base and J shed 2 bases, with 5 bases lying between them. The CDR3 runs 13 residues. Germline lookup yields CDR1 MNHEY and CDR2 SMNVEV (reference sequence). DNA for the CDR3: TGTGCCAGCAGTTTATACAGAAACACTGAAGCTTTCTTT. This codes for CASSLYRNTEAFF.

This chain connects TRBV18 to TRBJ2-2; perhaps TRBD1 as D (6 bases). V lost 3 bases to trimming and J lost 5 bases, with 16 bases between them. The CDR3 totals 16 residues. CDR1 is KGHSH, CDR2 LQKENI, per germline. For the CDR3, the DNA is TGTGCCAGCTCACCTCAAGTAGGGGGAACTACCGGGGAGCTGTTTTTT. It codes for CASSPQVGGTTGELFF.

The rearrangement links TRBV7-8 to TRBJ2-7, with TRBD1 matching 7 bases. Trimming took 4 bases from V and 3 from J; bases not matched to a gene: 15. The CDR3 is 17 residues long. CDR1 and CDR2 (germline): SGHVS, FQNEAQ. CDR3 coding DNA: TGTGCCAGCAGCTCAAAAACAGGGGCCATAACATTCTACGAGCAGTACTTC. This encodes CASSSKTGAITFYEQYF.

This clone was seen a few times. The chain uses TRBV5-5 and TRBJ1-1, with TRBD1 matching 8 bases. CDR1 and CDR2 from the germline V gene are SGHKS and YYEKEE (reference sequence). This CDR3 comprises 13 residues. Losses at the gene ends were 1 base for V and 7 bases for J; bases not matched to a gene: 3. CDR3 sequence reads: CASSLQGALEAFF. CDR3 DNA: TGTGCCAGCAGCTTGCAGGGGGCCCTTGAAGCTTTCTTT.

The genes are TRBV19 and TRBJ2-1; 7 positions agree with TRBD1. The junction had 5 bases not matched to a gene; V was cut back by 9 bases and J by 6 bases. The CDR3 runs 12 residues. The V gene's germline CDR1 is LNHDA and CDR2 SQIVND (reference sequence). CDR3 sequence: CASATGFNEQFF. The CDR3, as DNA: TGTGCCAGCGCGACAGGGTTCAATGAGCAGTTCTTC.

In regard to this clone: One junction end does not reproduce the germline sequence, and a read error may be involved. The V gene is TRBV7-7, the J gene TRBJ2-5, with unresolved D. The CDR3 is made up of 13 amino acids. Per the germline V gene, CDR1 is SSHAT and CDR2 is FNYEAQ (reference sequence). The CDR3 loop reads CASSALVEEIQYF. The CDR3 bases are TGTGCCAGCAGCGCCTTGGTAGAAGAGATCCAGTACTTC.

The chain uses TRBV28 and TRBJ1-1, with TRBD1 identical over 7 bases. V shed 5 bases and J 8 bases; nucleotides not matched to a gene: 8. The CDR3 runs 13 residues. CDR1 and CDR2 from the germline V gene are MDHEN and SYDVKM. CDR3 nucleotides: TGTGCCAGCAGTCTAAGGACAGGTGAGGAAGCTTTCTTT. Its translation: CASSLRTGEEAFF.